This is a list of T cell receptor beta chains from one sample in a study of blood T cell repertoires in COVID-19. Profiling relied on immunoSEQ multiplex PCR, and the TCRdb table lists in-frame clones only, not all of them. The sample yields fewer than 150,000 clones, around 82% seen once. The sample was peripheral blood. The origin of the receptors is a woman in her 30s who had recovered from COVID-19. CDR3s include the opening cysteine and the closing phenylalanine or tryptophan. D genes are given only for firm matches. Clone size is shown for a subset of rows, as once, few, many or a class of expanded clone.

clone_size	j_call	d_call	v_call	cdr3_nt	cdr3_aa
.	TRBJ2-5	TRBD1	TRBV5-1	TGCGCCAGCAGCACAATCCTGGACAGGGGCGAGACCCAGTACTTC	CASSTILDRGETQYF
.	TRBJ2-1	TRBD2	TRBV7-8	TGTGCCAGCAGCTTTACTAGCGGGTCCTACAATGAGCAGTTCTTC	CASSFTSGSYNEQFF
.	TRBJ2-3	TRBD2	TRBV7-8	TGTGCCAGCAGCTCGACGCATAAAAGGACTAGCGGGGGCCGCACAGATACGCAGTATTTT	CASSSTHKRTSGGRTDTQYF
few	TRBJ2-1	.	TRBV9	TGTGCCAGCAGCCCCCGAGGCTACGACAGTACCCACAATGAGCAGTTCTTC	CASSPRGYDSTHNEQFF
.	TRBJ1-2	.	TRBV29-1	TGCAGCGTTGAATCAGTCAACATCGGAGGTCCCGGGGGCTATGGCTACACCTTC	CSVESVNIGGPGGYGYTF
.	TRBJ1-4	.	TRBV7-9	TGTGCCAGCAGCTTACCAGGGGCATGGGATGAAAAACTGTTTTTT	CASSLPGAWDEKLFF
.	TRBJ2-1	.	TRBV6-5	TGTGCCAGCAGTTATATCCGCGGTGACAATGAGCAGTTCTTC	CASSYIRGDNEQFF
.	TRBJ2-7	TRBD2	TRBV6-5	TGTGCCAGCAGCTCGACTAGCGGGAACTCCTACGAGCAGTACTTC	CASSSTSGNSYEQYF
.	TRBJ2-3	TRBD2	TRBV5-1	TGCGCCAGCAGCACGGGACTAGCGGGCGGCACAGATACGCAGTATTTT	CASSTGLAGGTDTQYF
.	TRBJ2-5	.	TRBV14	TGTGCCAGCAGCCCCCCCGCCCGAGATATAGAGACCCAGTACTTC	CASSPPARDIETQYF
.	TRBJ1-1	.	TRBV5-1	TGCGCCAGCAGCTTCGCGGGGACGAACACTGAAGCTTTCTTT	CASSFAGTNTEAFF
.	TRBJ2-7	TRBD1	TRBV6-4	TGTGCCAGCATGGACAGGGGCCCCTCTCAGCAGTACTTC	CASMDRGPSQQYF
.	TRBJ1-1	.	TRBV9	TGTGCCAGCAGCGTAGCTGCAAGAGACACTGAAGCTTTCTTT	CASSVAARDTEAFF
.	TRBJ2-7	.	TRBV18	TGTGCCAGCTCACCGGCGACACCTTCCTACGAGCAGTACTTC	CASSPATPSYEQYF
.	TRBJ2-3	TRBD1	TRBV5-4	TGTGCCAGCAGTACGGGACAGGGGGTCACAGATACGCAGTATTTT	CASSTGQGVTDTQYF
.	TRBJ2-7	.	TRBV7-9	TGTGCCAGCAGCTTAAGCCCGAGCTCCTACGAGCAGTACTTC	CASSLSPSSYEQYF
.	TRBJ2-2	TRBD2	TRBV5-1	TGCGCCAGCAGCTCGGGGACTAGCGGGGGGACCGGGGAGCTGTTTTTT	CASSSGTSGGTGELFF
.	TRBJ1-4	TRBD1	TRBV6-5	TGTGCCAGCAGCACAGGGGTGAAACTGTTTTTT	CASSTGVKLFF
.	TRBJ2-7	.	TRBV7-8	TGTGCCAGCAGCGGGGGGGCTTCCGGGATCCTCTACGAGCAGTACTTC	CASSGGASGILYEQYF
.	TRBJ1-2	.	TRBV27	TGTGCCAGCAGTCCGGCGGGGTTTTATGGCTACACCTTC	CASSPAGFYGYTF
.	TRBJ1-2	TRBD1	TRBV12-3/TRBV12-4	TGTGCCAGCAGATGGGACAGCCAGTATGGCTACACCTTC	CASRWDSQYGYTF
once	TRBJ1-4	.	TRBV19	TGTGCCAGTAGTATCTCCCGGGGAGGGCCACAGAAACTGTTTTTT	CASSISRGGPQKLFF
.	TRBJ1-2	.	TRBV10-2	TGCGCCGTAAGGTCGGGGGTACTCTATGGCTACACCTTC	CAVRSGVLYGYTF
.	TRBJ1-1	TRBD1	TRBV3-1/TRBV3-2	TGTGCCAGCAGCCCTCGGACAGGGGGTTCGAACACTGAAGCTTTCTTT	CASSPRTGGSNTEAFF
.	TRBJ2-3	TRBD2	TRBV7-9	TGTGCCAGCAGCTTAGCCTCGGGGGGATCTAGCACAGATACGCAGTATTTT	CASSLASGGSSTDTQYF
few	TRBJ1-4	TRBD1	TRBV9	TGTGCCAGCAGCGCCGAAGGACAGGGGAGGGAAAAACTGTTTTTT	CASSAEGQGREKLFF
many	TRBJ2-7	TRBD1	TRBV2	TGTGCCAGCAGTGAAGGAGCAGGGGGCTACGAGCAGTACTTC	CASSEGAGGYEQYF
.	TRBJ1-3	.	TRBV7-9	TGTGCCAGCAGCACCCGACAGCGCTCTGGAAACACCATATATTTT	CASSTRQRSGNTIYF
few	TRBJ1-6	TRBD1	TRBV28	TGTGCCAGCAGTCCCATCGTCCAGGGGGCACTCCACTTT	CASSPIVQGALHF
.	TRBJ2-7	TRBD2	TRBV7-9	TGTGCCAGCAGCCCCGGGACTAACCCCTACGAGCAGTACTTC	CASSPGTNPYEQYF
.	TRBJ1-5	.	TRBV19	TGTGCCAGTAGTAATGACGGGAATCAGCCCCAGCATTTT	CASSNDGNQPQHF
.	TRBJ2-3	.	TRBV6-2/TRBV6-3	TGTGCCAGCAGTTACCGGATCCCAACAGGCCCAGCGACAACTAGCACAGATACGCAGTATTTT	CASSYRIPTGPATTSTDTQYF
.	TRBJ1-2	.	TRBV19	TGTGCCAGTAGTATTGGACTGGGCAAGGGCCTCTATGGCTACACCTTC	CASSIGLGKGLYGYTF
.	TRBJ2-1	.	TRBV5-1	TGCGCCAGCAGCTTCGCGGGTGGGGTCGCATACAATGAGCAGTTCTTC	CASSFAGGVAYNEQFF
.	TRBJ2-7	.	TRBV27	TGTGCCAGCAGTTTCACAGGGAGCTCCTACGAGCAGTACTTC	CASSFTGSSYEQYF
.	TRBJ1-1	.	TRBV6-2/TRBV6-3	TGTGCCAGCAGTTACTCGGGGGGATACATGAACACTGAAGCTTTCTTT	CASSYSGGYMNTEAFF
.	TRBJ2-7	.	TRBV9	TGTGCCAGCAGCGTGGGCTCTGCCTACGAGCAGTACTTC	CASSVGSAYEQYF
.	TRBJ2-1	TRBD2	TRBV7-9	TGTGCCAGCAGCCCGGCCCTCCTAGCGGGAATGTACAATGAGCAGTTCTTC	CASSPALLAGMYNEQFF
.	TRBJ2-3	.	TRBV7-2	TGTGCCAGCAGCTTCATGTTTGGGGAGAGCACAGATACGCAGTATTTT	CASSFMFGESTDTQYF
few	TRBJ2-5	.	TRBV5-1	TGCGCCAGCAGCCCCGGGTCGTACCAAGAGACCCAGTACTTC	CASSPGSYQETQYF
.	TRBJ1-1	.	TRBV4-2	TGTGCCAGCAGCCTACCGAGTACAGCGAACACTGAAGCTTTCTTT	CASSLPSTANTEAFF